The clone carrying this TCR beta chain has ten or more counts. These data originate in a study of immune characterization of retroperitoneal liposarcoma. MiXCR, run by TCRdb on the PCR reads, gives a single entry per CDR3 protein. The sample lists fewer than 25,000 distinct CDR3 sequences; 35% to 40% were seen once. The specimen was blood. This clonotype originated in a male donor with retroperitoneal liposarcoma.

In DNA, the CDR3 is TGTGCCAGCAGTTTCCTAGCGGGTGAGCAGTTCTTC. Encoded protein: CASSFLAGEQFF. This chain connects TRBV6-1 to TRBJ2-1; 8 positions agree with TRBD2. Unmatched junction bases numbered 3, after V lost 5 bases and J lost 9 bases. The CDR3 loop spans 12 amino acids. In germline, CDR1 is MNHNS, CDR2 SASEGT.